A single T cell receptor (beta chain) is shown here with its context. Under the authors' procedure: From reference gene primer amplification, estimates of nucleated cell counts were derived. Profiled with immunoSEQ multiplex PCR; TCRdb holds only in-frame clones, not every one. From that table come the V and J calls and clone size; the DNA was used to work out D and trimming. The sample shows 45,000 to 50,000 clones, 80% to 90% of them seen only once. The Seattle site enrolled patients during active infection and followed them longitudinally. This sample is drawn from a study of blood T cell repertoires in COVID-19. On the study more broadly: The United States, Italy and Spain supplied acute and convalescent COVID-19 samples. PBMCs, B-cell-depleted T cells, or T cells provided the cDNA or gDNA that made up the material.

Germline loops: CDR1 MNHEY, CDR2 SMNVEV (reference sequence). The germline V and J ends were trimmed by 1 base and 2 bases, with 18 bases remaining between them. This CDR3 comprises 18 residues. The source is a woman older than 75 with COVID-19, enrolled during active disease. The V gene is TRBV27, the J gene TRBJ2-1; weak D call: TRBD2 (7 bases). The sequencing sample was made of peripheral blood. This CDR3 is CASSLYWVGGGTYNEQFF. The CDR3 DNA follows: TGTGCCAGCAGTTTATATTGGGTGGGAGGGGGGACCTACAATGAGCAGTTCTTC.